Below, 21 T cell receptor beta chains from the same sample are listed, as sequenced in a study of siplizumab effects on memory and regulatory T cells. The protocol was immunoSEQ multiplex PCR, while the TCRdb copy is restricted to in-frame clones and leaves out a portion. This sample yields 80,000 to 95,000 clones, of which around 93% are seen a single time; 18% belongs to the top ten. Sequenced input: CD8+ T cells sorted from blood. The receptors shown here come from a human donor in good health.

This chain connects TRBV11-2 to TRBJ2-1; D unresolved. Germline assignment: CDR1 SGHAT and CDR2 FQNNGV. V was cut by 8 bases and J by 4 bases, with 6 bases left in between. The CDR3 is made up of 11 amino acids. Here the CDR3 reads CASGKYNEQFF. In nucleotides, the CDR3 is TGTGCCAGCGGGAAGTACAATGAGCAGTTCTTC.

This clone occurred a few times. V gene TRBV29-1 combines with J gene TRBJ1-1; D is undetermined. The CDR3 sequence is 8 residues long. The germline V gene has CDR1 SQVTM and CDR2 ANQGSEA. The V and J ends lost 3 bases and 13 bases respectively, with 6 bases between them. CDR3 sequence: CSVEDVFF. The CDR3 DNA reads as TGCAGCGTTGAGGATGTTTTCTTT.

The chain couples TRBV11-2 to TRBJ2-1; possible D gene TRBD2, 5 bases. Looked up from germline, CDR1 is SGHAT and CDR2 is FQNNGV. V was pared by 6 bases and J by 4 bases, with 13 bases between. The CDR3 is 14 residues long. The CDR3 protein is CASREDGVYNEQFF. CDR3 DNA sequence: TGTGCCAGCAGAGAAGACGGGGTATACAATGAGCAGTTCTTC.

The chain couples TRBV7-9 to TRBJ2-5; TRBD1 is a possible D gene (5 bases). CDR3 length: 15 residues. Trimming stripped 6 bases from V and 1 base from J, with 15 bases between. Germline V gene data show CDR1 as SEHNR and CDR2 as FQNEAQ (reference sequence). CDR3 coding DNA: TGTGCCAGCAGTCAACAAGACAGTTCCCAAGAGACCCAGTACTTC. Its translation: CASSQQDSSQETQYF.

V usage is TRBV7-6 and J usage is TRBJ2-7; 7 bases line up with TRBD2. V was pared by 2 bases and J by 4 bases, with 5 bases of the junction left unmatched. Germline CDR1 is SGHVS and CDR2 is FNYEAQ. This CDR3 contains 14 residues. The CDR3 spells CASSLSSGGYEQYF. The CDR3 DNA follows: TGTGCCAGCAGCTTATCTAGCGGAGGGTACGAGCAGTACTTC. The variable domain in full, with the rest retrieved from reference TRBV7-6 and TRBJ2-7, is GAGVSQSPRYKVTKRGQDVALRCDPISGHVSLYWYRQALGQGPEFLTYFNYEAQQDKSGLPNDRFSAERPEGSISTLTIQRTEQRDSAMYRCASSLSSGGYEQYFGPGTRLTVT.

The chain has TRBV25-1 and TRBJ2-1; the D is unclear. The V gene's germline CDR1 is MGHDK and CDR2 SYGVNS. The CDR3 contains 15 residues. With 2 bases removed from V and 4 bases from J, the gap between germline ends came to 12 bases. CDR3 sequence: CASSEITGRYNEQFF. Written as DNA, the CDR3 is TGTGCCAGCAGTGAAATCACTGGCAGGTACAATGAGCAGTTCTTC.

For this clone: This sample includes further DNA sequences coding for the same CDR3. The V and J genes are TRBV7-9 and TRBJ2-7; perhaps TRBD1 as D (6 bases). This CDR3 spans 13 amino acids. Germline CDR1 SEHNR, CDR2 FQNEAQ (reference sequence). Trimming took 6 bases from V and 1 from J, leaving 10 bases between them. The CDR3 region has the DNA TGTGCCAGCAGTCCAGGGACATCCTACGAGCAGTACTTC. Translating gives CASSPGTSYEQYF.

The V gene is TRBV19, the J gene TRBJ2-1; the match to TRBD2 covers 13 bases. Germline trimming cut 3 bases from V and 6 bases from J; bases unmatched to any gene: 5. The CDR3 runs to 16 residues. Per germline, CDR1 LNHDA and CDR2 SQIVND (reference sequence). CDR3 sequence reads: CASSITSGRAFNEQFF. In DNA form, the CDR3 reads TGTGCCAGTAGTATCACTAGCGGGAGGGCCTTCAATGAGCAGTTCTTC.

The gene calls are TRBV9 and TRBJ2-7; TRBD1 matches at 7 bases. Unmatched junction bases numbered 4, after V lost 5 bases and J lost 5 bases. Germline V gene data show CDR1 as SGDLS and CDR2 as YYNGEE. The CDR3 runs to 12 residues. The CDR3 protein is CASSRQGNEQYF. The CDR3 nucleotides read TGTGCCAGCAGTCGACAGGGAAACGAGCAGTACTTC.

The CDR3 DNA reads TGTGCCAGTAGTCCGAGTAGGCAGGCTTATGGCTACACCTTC. This gives the protein CASSPSRQAYGYTF. The rearrangement uses TRBV19 and TRBJ1-2; D uncertain. Trimming cost V 5 bases and J 5 bases, with 15 bases left between them. Germline V gives CDR1 LNHDA, CDR2 SQIVND (reference sequence). The CDR3 consists of 14 residues.

This chain joins TRBV19 and TRBJ2-1; 7 bases are a match to TRBD1. The V gene end was trimmed by 4 bases and the J gene end by 9 bases; junction bases not matched to a gene: 3. This CDR3 is built from 12 residues. Per germline, CDR1 LNHDA and CDR2 SQIVND (reference sequence). This chain's CDR3 is CASSTRGIEQFF. The CDR3 DNA is TGTGCCAGTAGTACCAGGGGGATTGAGCAGTTCTTC.

As for this clone: Other DNA sequences in the sample encode the same CDR3. The chain recombines TRBV27 with TRBJ2-7; no definite D call. The CDR3 has 11 residues. Looked up from germline, CDR1 is MNHEY and CDR2 is SMNVEV (reference sequence). V was pared by 4 bases and J by 0 bases, with 1 base between. DNA of the CDR3: TGTGCCAGCAGTTCCTCCTACGAGCAGTACTTC. Protein sequence: CASSSSYEQYF.

This chain uses TRBV9 with TRBJ2-7; 7 bases match TRBD2. The CDR3 has 14 amino acids. Germline-derived CDR1 and CDR2 are SGDLS and YYNGEE. The junction had 7 bases not matched to a gene; V was cut back by 0 bases and J by 7 bases. CDR3 coding DNA: TGTGCCAGCAGCGTAGAGGAGCGGGACTCTGAGCAGTACTTC. Encoded protein: CASSVEERDSEQYF.

The chain couples TRBV29-1 to TRBJ2-2; possible D gene TRBD1, 7 bases. The germline V gene has CDR1 SQVTM and CDR2 ANQGSEA. This CDR3 has 14 amino acids. Deletions cut 4 bases from V and 6 bases from J, with 15 bases between. The DNA of the CDR3 is TGCAGCGTTGTGCAGGGCAGGGGGGCCGGGGAGCTGTTTTTT. This encodes CSVVQGRGAGELFF.

The chain is built from TRBV13 and TRBJ2-7; a possible D gene is TRBD2 (6 bases). This CDR3 region has 15 residues. CDR1 PRHDT and CDR2 FYEKMQ come from the germline V gene (reference sequence). Trimming cost V 0 bases and J 2 bases, with 11 bases left between them. The CDR3 DNA sequence: TGTGCCAGCAGCTTAGGCTCCGGGACTGCCTACGAGCAGTACTTC. It codes for CASSLGSGTAYEQYF.

This clone came up a few times. The chain combines TRBV5-4 with TRBJ2-7, with 9 bases lining up with TRBD2. This CDR3 spans 17 amino acids. Germline CDR1 reads SGHNT; CDR2 reads YYREEE (reference sequence). The V segment lost 0 bases and the J segment 0 bases; nucleotides outside the gene matches: 7. The DNA of the CDR3 is TGTGCCAGCAGCTTGGGAAGTCTGGGACTAGCCTCCTACGAGCAGTACTTC. Translated: CASSLGSLGLASYEQYF.

The chain's CDR3 is CASRGGFSVLEAFF. CDR3 nucleotides: TGTGCCAGTAGAGGGGGGTTTTCAGTCTTGGAAGCTTTCTTT. This chain uses TRBV19 with TRBJ1-1, with D perhaps matching TRBD1 (6 bases). Germline CDR1 is LNHDA and CDR2 is SQIVND (reference sequence). The CDR3 loop spans 14 amino acids. Trimming took 6 bases from V and 8 from J, leaving 19 bases between them.

The gene calls are TRBV7-2 and TRBJ2-2; 12 bases are shared with TRBD2. V dropped 5 bases and J dropped 5; count of bases not matched to a gene: 6. This CDR3 region has 16 residues. Germline CDR1 and CDR2: SGHTA and FQGNSA. Here the CDR3 DNA reads TGTGCCAGCAGCCCAGGACTAGCGGGAAGAACCGGGGAGCTGTTTTTT. This translates into CASSPGLAGRTGELFF. The full variable domain, its missing parts supplied by reference TRBV7-2 and TRBJ2-2, is GAGVSQSPSNKVTEKGKDVELRCDPISGHTALYWYRQSLGQGLEFLIYFQGNSAPDKSGLPSDRFSAERTGGSVSTLTIQRTQQEDSAVYLCASSPGLAGRTGELFFGEGSRLTVL.

This clone appeared a single time. The rearrangement links TRBV5-4 to TRBJ1-1; TRBD1 matches at 9 bases. V was pared by 3 bases and J by 1 base, with 1 base of the junction left unmatched. The CDR3 extends over 14 amino acids. Germline V CDR1 and CDR2: SGHNT, YYREEE (reference sequence). CDR3 in amino acids: CASSSQGANTEAFF. The DNA for the CDR3 is TGTGCCAGCAGCTCACAGGGGGCGAACACTGAAGCTTTCTTT.

V usage is TRBV5-8 and J usage is TRBJ1-1; D is undetermined. Trimming stripped 0 bases from V and 0 bases from J, with 9 bases between. Germline V gene sequence: CDR1 SGHTS, CDR2 YDEGEE. The length of the CDR3 is 15 residues. The CDR3 region is CASSLATKVNTEAFF. Written as DNA, the CDR3 is TGTGCCAGCAGCTTGGCCACCAAAGTGAACACTGAAGCTTTCTTT.

Worth noting for this clone: The sample holds other DNA sequences that translate to the same CDR3. This rearrangement joins TRBV27 to TRBJ2-4, with D perhaps TRBD1 (6 bases). Trimming pared 2 bases from V and 1 base from J, leaving 6 bases between. The CDR3 length is 14 residues. Germline loops: CDR1 MNHEY, CDR2 SMNVEV (reference sequence). CDR3 in amino acids: CASSLRGAKNIQYF. The CDR3 DNA reads TGTGCCAGCAGTTTAAGGGGGGCCAAAAACATTCAGTACTTC.